The T cell receptor (beta chain) under discussion was sequenced for a study of lymphopenia after photon versus proton radiotherapy. General study findings and limits: Survival link was tested only in deceased patients; proton benefit remains a possibility. In patients who died, overall survival fell as post-nadir TCR diversity dropped more. After the lymphocyte nadir, photon-treated repertoires showed oligoclonal expansion, especially of CD8+ Temra cells.

In the case of this clone: Antigen specificity is unknown.

The germline gives CDR1 SGHTA, CDR2 FQGNSA. The CDR3 runs 12 residues. Using immunoSEQ multiplex PCR, the repertoire was profiled, and TCRdb retains in-frame clones only, with some absent. The sample comprises 60,000 to 75,000 clones, approximately 90% of which are singletons, and about 13% rests with the top ten. The chain employs TRBV7-2 and TRBJ2-5; D gene unclear. The DNA end is a closer match to TRBJ2-7, so the J assignment may be wrong. The source of this sequence is a man older than 75 with esophageal cancer. Sequencing used peripheral blood, obtained from a patient treated with proton-based radiotherapy. The CDR3 DNA reads as TGTGCCAGCAGCTCCTCGGGTTACGAGCAGTACTTC. Translation: CASSSSGYEQYF.